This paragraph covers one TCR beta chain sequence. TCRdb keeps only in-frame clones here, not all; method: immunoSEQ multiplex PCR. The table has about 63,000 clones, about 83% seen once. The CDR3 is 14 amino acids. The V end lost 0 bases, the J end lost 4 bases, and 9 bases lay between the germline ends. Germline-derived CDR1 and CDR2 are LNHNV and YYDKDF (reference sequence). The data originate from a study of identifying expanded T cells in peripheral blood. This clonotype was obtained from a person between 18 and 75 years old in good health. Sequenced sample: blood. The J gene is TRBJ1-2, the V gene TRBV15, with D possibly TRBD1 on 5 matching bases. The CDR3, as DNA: TGTGCCACCAGCAGAGATAGACAGTCCTATGGCTACACCTTC. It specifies CATSRDRQSYGYTF. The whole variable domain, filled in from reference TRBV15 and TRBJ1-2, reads DAMVIQNPRYQVTQFGKPVTLSCSQTLNHNVMYWYQQKSSQAPKLLFHYYDKDFNNEADTPDNFQSRRPNTSFCFLDIRSPGLGDTAMYLCATSRDRQSYGYTFGSGTRLTVV.